This TCR beta chain was sequenced for a study of T cells after yellow fever vaccination. Study outcomes and limitations: Researchers cautioned that FACS-sorted repertoires could harbor abundant clonotypes contaminating from the bulk population.

TCRdb itself ran the 5' RACE reads through MiXCR, one entry per CDR3 protein. Among about 5,800 distinct CDR3 sequences, roughly 6% were seen once, and the ten largest hold approximately 61%. CDR1 and CDR2 from the germline V gene are MRHNA and SNTAGT. This CDR3 has 15 amino acids. V was clipped by 2 bases and J by 4 bases, with 12 bases between them. This clonotype was counted ten times or more. The chain is built from TRBV6-4 and TRBJ1-5; D might be TRBD1 (6 bases). The sequencing used PBMCs, either bulk or a sorted T-cell subset (CD4+, CD8+, memory, or dextramer-sorted; not recorded which), collected roughly 15 days after the first yellow fever vaccination. The sequence was obtained from a man aged 18 to 30 who received the YFV17D yellow fever vaccine. CDR3 amino acids: CASSDRDKKNQPQHF. The CDR3 bases are TGTGCCAGCAGTGACCGGGACAAGAAAAATCAGCCCCAGCATTTT.